This T cell receptor (beta chain) came from a study of early stage breast cancer tumors. In the study overall: ER+/PR+/HER2- status applied to about 80% of the 16 invasive breast tumors. General study findings and limits: Tumor and normal breast were distinguished via blood comparison in about 90% of the 16 patients. Most shared enriched TCRB sequences were commonly generated ones. Bulk DNA sequencing of unsorted cells missed chain pairing and markers.

Clones were read by immunoSEQ multiplex PCR, and TCRdb kept only the in-frame ones, dropping some. This table has 30,000 to 40,000 clones, less than 80% appearing once. The length of the CDR3 is 16 residues. Germline lookup yields CDR1 MNHEY and CDR2 SVGAGI. With 2 bases removed from V and 0 bases from J, the gap between germline ends came to 13 bases. For this clone: What it binds is unknown.

Material: blood. The chain carries TRBV6-5 and TRBJ1-2; D is unclear. The TCR was taken from a person in their sixties with breast cancer. The CDR3 loop reads CASSYRVQRANYGYTF. In DNA, the CDR3 is TGTGCCAGCAGTTACAGGGTTCAGAGGGCTAACTATGGCTACACCTTC.